The source of this TCR beta chain is a study of blood T cell repertoires in COVID-19. Turning to the study itself: There were acute and convalescent COVID-19 samples, and they came from the United States, Italy and Spain.

Self-reported history from a screening survey and questionnaire set each donor's cohort. Recovered status applied to Cohort 3 donors who had two consecutive negative PCRs. It also applied to those with clearance or with symptom resolution. This CDR3 region has 15 residues. Germline CDR1 is LGHDT and CDR2 is YNNKEL (reference sequence). V lost 2 bases to trimming and J lost 7 bases; unmatched junction nucleotides: 3. Original data processing: The assay estimated nucleated cells by amplifying reference gene primers. Here immunoSEQ multiplex PCR was the method, and the copy in TCRdb shows in-frame clones only, minus some. V, J and clone size derive from that table, while D and trimming were established from the DNA sequence. The table shows over 250,000 clones, with approximately 87% occurring only once.

The receptor was derived from a woman in her thirties who had recovered from COVID-19. The sequenced sample consisted of PBMCs or T cells enriched from blood (not recorded which). The J gene is TRBJ1-4, the V gene TRBV3-1 (or the pseudogene TRBV3-2); 11 bases match TRBD1. CDR3 in amino acids: CASSQTGQGVEKLFF. The CDR3 nucleotides are TGTGCCAGCAGCCAAACGGGACAGGGGGTTGAAAAACTGTTTTTT.